A selection of T cell receptor beta chains follows, all from one sample in a study of cytomegalovirus exposure and HLA in healthy donors. Sequenced by immunoSEQ multiplex PCR; TCRdb stores in-frame clones only, minus some. This sample has approximately 140,000 clones, with around four fifths found just once. The specimen sequenced was PBMCs. These receptors came from a woman between 25 and 40 years old in good health and CMV-seronegative. Both conserved end residues are trimmed from each CDR3. The listing skips clone size in some rows; elsewhere it reads once, few, many or a size class.

j_call,v_call,clone_size,cdr3_aa
TRBJ2-2,TRBV2,medium-sized,ASQGTGELF
TRBJ1-1,TRBV7-3,few,ASSLRQNTEAF
TRBJ2-7,TRBV4-1,.,ASSQVSRSSYEQY
TRBJ2-3,TRBV9,.,ASSVDAGGTDTQY
TRBJ2-1,TRBV5-6,.,ASSLIFVTIYNEQF
TRBJ2-7,TRBV6-5,.,ASRGGGAREQY
TRBJ1-2,TRBV2,.,ASSGEGTAYGYT
TRBJ1-4,TRBV7-9,.,ASSRQPPNEKLF
TRBJ1-2,TRBV5-4,.,ASTTWDRDYGYT
TRBJ1-1,TRBV13,.,AARQPMNTEAF
TRBJ1-1,TRBV12-5,few,ASGFRGRVTEAF
TRBJ2-6,TRBV7-3,.,ASSRAGANVLT
TRBJ2-3,TRBV27,once,ASSFRGGPDTQY
TRBJ2-1,TRBV5-1,.,ASSLGLAGGYNEQF
TRBJ2-5,TRBV4-1,.,ASSHPTGAQETQY
TRBJ1-6,TRBV28,.,ASSYTTGRNSPLH